The subject of this entry is one TCR beta chain. Germline CDR1 and CDR2: LNHDA and SQIVND (reference sequence). This CDR3 has 17 amino acids. Trimming stripped 5 bases from V and 2 bases from J, with 21 bases between. The assay was immunoSEQ multiplex PCR, and TCRdb's table has in-frame clones only and misses some. The table shows over 100,000 clones, with around 82% occurring only once. This sample is drawn from a study of Ad26.COV2.S vaccination and SARS-CoV-2 variants. V is TRBV19 and J is TRBJ2-5; possibly TRBD1 or TRBD2 for D (7 bases each). The sequence came from a human donor who had recovered from COVID-19. The sample was peripheral blood, taken after recovery from COVID-19. Written as DNA, the CDR3 is TGTGCCAGTAGTCGGGGTTTTGGGAGGGGGCCTCAAGAGACCCAGTACTTC. The encoded protein is CASSRGFGRGPQETQYF. The full variable domain, its missing parts supplied by reference TRBV19 and TRBJ2-5, is DGGITQSPKYLFRKEGQNVTLSCEQNLNHDAMYWYRQDPGQGLRLIYYSQIVNDFQKGDIAEGYSVSREKKESFPLTVTSAQKNPTAFYLCASSRGFGRGPQETQYFGPGTRLLVL.